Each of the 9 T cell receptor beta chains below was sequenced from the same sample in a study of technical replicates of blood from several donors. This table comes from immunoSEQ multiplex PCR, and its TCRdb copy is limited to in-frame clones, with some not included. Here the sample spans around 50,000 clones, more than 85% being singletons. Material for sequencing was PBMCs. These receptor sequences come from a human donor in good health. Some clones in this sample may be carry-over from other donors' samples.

This CDR3 is CASSTGVSEAFF. As DNA, the CDR3 is TGTGCCAGCAGTACAGGGGTTTCTGAAGCTTTCTTT. The chain employs TRBV6-5 and TRBJ1-1, with TRBD1 identical over 7 bases. Germline-derived CDR1 and CDR2 are MNHEY and SVGAGI. This CDR3 is built from 12 residues. The trim removed 5 bases at V and 6 bases at J, leaving 3 bases unmatched.

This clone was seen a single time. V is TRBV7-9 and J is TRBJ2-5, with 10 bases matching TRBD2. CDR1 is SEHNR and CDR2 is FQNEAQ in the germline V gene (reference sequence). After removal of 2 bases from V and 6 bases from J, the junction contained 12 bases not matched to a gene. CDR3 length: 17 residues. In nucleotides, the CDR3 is TGTGCCAGCAGCTTATTTAAGAGCGGGAGGGCCTCGAAGACCCAGTACTTC. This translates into CASSLFKSGRASKTQYF.

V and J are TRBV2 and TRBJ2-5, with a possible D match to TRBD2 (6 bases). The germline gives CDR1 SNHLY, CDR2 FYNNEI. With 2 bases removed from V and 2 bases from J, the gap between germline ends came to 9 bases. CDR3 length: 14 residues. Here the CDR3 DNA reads TGTGCCAGCAGTGAAAAGACTAGACAAGAGACCCAGTACTTC. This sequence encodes CASSEKTRQETQYF. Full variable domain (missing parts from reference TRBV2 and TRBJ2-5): EPEVTQTPSHQVTQMGQEVILRCVPISNHLYFYWYRQILGQKVEFLVSFYNNEISEKSEIFDDQFSVERPDGSNFTLKIRSTKLEDSAMYFCASSEKTRQETQYFGPGTRLLVL.

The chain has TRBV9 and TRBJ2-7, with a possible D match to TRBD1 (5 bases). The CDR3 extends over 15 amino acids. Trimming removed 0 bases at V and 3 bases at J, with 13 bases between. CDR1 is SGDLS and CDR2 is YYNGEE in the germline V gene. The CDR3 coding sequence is TGTGCCAGCAGCGTAGGGCAGGGTCTCTTCTACGAGCAGTACTTC. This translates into CASSVGQGLFYEQYF.

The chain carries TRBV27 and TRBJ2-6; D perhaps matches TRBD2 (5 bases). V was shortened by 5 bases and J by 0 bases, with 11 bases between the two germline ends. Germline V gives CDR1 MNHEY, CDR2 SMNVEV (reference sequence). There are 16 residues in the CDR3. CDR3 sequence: CASSPEDYSGANVLTF. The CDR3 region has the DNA TGTGCCAGCAGTCCAGAAGACTACTCTGGGGCCAACGTCCTGACTTTC.

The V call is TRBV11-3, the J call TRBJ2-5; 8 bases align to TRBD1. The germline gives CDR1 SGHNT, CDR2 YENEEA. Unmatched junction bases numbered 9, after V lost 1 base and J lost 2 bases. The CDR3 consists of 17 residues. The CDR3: CASSLGDRGVRQETQYF. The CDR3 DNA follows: TGTGCCAGCAGCTTAGGCGACAGGGGAGTACGGCAAGAGACCCAGTACTTC. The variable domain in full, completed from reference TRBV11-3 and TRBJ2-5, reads EAGVVQSPRYKIIEKKQPVAFWCNPISGHNTLYWYLQNLGQGPELLIRYENEEAVDDSQLPKDRFSAERLKGVDSTLKIQPAELGDSAVYLCASSLGDRGVRQETQYFGPGTRLLVL.

CDR3 nucleotide sequence: TGTGCCTGGATCCCCGGGGACTATGGCTACACCTTC. This encodes CAWIPGDYGYTF. J is TRBJ1-2 and V is TRBV30, with D unresolved. The length of the CDR3 is 12 residues. The V gene's germline CDR1 is GTSNPN and CDR2 SVGIG (reference sequence). V gave up 4 bases and J gave up 3 bases, with 9 bases separating them. Using reference TRBV30 and TRBJ1-2 for the parts outside the CDR3, the full variable domain is SQTIHQWPATLVQPVGSPLSLECTVEGTSNPNLYWYRQAAGRGLQLLFYSVGIGQISSEVPQNLSASRPQDRQFILSSKKLLLSDSGFYLCAWIPGDYGYTFGSGTRLTVV.

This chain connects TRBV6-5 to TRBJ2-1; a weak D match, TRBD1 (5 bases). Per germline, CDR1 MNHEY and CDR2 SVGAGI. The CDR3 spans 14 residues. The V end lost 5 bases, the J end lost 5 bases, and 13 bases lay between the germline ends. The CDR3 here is CASSPGPVDNEQFF. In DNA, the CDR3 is TGTGCCAGCAGTCCAGGGCCAGTCGACAATGAGCAGTTCTTC.

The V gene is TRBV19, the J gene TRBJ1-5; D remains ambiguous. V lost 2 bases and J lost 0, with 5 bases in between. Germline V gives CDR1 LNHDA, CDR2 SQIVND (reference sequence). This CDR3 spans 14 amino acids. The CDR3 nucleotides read TGTGCCAGTAGTATACTATATAGCAATCAGCCCCAGCATTTT. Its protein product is CASSILYSNQPQHF.